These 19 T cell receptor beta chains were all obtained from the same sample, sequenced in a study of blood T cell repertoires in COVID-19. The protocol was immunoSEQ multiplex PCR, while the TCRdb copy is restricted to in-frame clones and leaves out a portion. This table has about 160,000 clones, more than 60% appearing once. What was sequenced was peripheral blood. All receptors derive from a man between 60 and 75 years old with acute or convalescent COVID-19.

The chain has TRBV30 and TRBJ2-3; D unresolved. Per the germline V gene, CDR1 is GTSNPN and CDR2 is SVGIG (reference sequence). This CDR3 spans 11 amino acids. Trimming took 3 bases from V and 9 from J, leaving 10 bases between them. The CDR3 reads CAWRRQATQYF. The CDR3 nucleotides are TGTGCCTGGAGACGGCAGGCGACGCAGTATTTT.

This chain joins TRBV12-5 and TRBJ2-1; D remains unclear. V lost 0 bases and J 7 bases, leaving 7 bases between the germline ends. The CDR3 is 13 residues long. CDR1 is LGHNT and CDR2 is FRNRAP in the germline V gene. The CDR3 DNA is TGTGCTAGTGGTTTGGTTTTACGGAATGAGCAGTTCTTC. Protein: CASGLVLRNEQFF.

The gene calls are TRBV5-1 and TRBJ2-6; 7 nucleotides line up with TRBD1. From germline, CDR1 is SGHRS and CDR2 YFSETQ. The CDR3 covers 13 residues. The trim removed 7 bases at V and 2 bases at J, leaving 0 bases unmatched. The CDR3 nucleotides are TGCGCCAGCGGGACAGCTGGGGCCAACGTCCTGACTTTC. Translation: CASGTAGANVLTF.

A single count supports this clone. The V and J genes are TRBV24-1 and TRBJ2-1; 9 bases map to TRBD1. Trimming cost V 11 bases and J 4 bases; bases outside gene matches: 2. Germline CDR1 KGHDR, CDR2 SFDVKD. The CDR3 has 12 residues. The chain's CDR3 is CAIGQGYNEQFF. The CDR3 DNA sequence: TGTGCCATCGGACAGGGGTACAATGAGCAGTTCTTC.

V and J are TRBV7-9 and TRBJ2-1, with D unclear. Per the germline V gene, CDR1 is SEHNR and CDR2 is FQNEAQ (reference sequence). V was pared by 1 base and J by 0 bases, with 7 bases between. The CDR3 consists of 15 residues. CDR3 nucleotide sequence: TGTGCCAGCAGCTTAGTCGCCAGCTCCTACAATGAGCAGTTCTTC. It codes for CASSLVASSYNEQFF.

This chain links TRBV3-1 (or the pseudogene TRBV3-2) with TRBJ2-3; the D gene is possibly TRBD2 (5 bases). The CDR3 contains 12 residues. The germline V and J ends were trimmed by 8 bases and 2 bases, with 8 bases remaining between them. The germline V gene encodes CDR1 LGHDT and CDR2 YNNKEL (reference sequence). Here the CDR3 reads CASLAPTDTQYF. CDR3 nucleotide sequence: TGTGCCAGCCTAGCCCCCACAGATACGCAGTATTTT.

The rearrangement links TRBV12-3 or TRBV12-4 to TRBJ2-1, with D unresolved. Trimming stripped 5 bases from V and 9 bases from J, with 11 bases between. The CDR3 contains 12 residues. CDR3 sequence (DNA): TGTGCCAGCAGTCTCCCTAGGATTGAGCAGTTCTTC. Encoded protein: CASSLPRIEQFF.

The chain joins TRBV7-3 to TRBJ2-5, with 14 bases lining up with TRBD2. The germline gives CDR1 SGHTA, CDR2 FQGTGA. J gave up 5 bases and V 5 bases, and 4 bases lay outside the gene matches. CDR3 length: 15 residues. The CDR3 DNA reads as TGTGCCAGCAGCCAGACTAGCGGGGGGGCGGAGACCCAGTACTTC. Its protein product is CASSQTSGGAETQYF.

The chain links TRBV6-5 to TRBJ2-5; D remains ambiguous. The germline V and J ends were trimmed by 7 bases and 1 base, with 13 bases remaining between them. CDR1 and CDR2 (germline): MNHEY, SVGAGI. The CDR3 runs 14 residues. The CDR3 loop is CASTKTPSQETQYF. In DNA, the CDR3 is TGTGCCAGCACCAAAACACCTTCCCAAGAGACCCAGTACTTC.

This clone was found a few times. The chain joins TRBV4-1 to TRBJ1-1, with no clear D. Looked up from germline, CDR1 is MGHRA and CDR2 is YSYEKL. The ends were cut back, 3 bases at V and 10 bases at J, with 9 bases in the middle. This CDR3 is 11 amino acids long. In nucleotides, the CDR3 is TGCGCCAGCAGCCAGGGCAGCGGAGCTTTCTTT. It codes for CASSQGSGAFF.

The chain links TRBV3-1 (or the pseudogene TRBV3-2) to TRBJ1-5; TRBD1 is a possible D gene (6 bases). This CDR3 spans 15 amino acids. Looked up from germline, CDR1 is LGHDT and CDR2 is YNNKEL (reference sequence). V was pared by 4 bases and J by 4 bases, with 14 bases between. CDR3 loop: CASSPSGTTNQPQHF. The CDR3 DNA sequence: TGTGCCAGCAGCCCCTCGGGGACAACAAATCAGCCCCAGCATTTT.

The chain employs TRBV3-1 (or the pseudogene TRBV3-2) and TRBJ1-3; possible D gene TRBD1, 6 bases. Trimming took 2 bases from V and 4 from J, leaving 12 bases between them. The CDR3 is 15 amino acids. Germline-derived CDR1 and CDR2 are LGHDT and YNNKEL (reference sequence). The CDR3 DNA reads TGTGCCAGCAGCCAATATACAGGGACCGGAAACACCATATATTTT. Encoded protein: CASSQYTGTGNTIYF.

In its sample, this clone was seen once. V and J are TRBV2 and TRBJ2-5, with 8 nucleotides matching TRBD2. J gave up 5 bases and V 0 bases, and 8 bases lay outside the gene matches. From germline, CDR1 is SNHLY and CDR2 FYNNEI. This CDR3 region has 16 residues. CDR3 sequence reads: CASSEAYGGARETQYF. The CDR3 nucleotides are TGTGCCAGCAGTGAAGCGTACGGGGGGGCCCGGGAGACCCAGTACTTC. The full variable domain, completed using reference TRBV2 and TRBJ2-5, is EPEVTQTPSHQVTQMGQEVILRCVPISNHLYFYWYRQILGQKVEFLVSFYNNEISEKSEIFDDQFSVERPDGSNFTLKIRSTKLEDSAMYFCASSEAYGGARETQYFGPGTRLLVL.

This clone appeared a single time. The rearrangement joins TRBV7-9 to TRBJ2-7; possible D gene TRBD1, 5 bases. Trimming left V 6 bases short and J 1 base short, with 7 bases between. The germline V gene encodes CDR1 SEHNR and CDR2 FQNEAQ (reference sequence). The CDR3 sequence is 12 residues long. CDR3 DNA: TGTGCCAGCAGTCACAGGTCCTACGAGCAGTACTTC. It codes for CASSHRSYEQYF.

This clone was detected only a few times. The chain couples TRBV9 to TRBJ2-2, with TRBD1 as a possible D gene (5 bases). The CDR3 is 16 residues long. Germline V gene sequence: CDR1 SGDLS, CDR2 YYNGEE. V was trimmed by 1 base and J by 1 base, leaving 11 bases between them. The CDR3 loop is CASSVLDMLNTGELFF. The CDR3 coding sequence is TGTGCCAGCAGCGTACTGGACATGTTGAACACCGGGGAGCTGTTTTTT.

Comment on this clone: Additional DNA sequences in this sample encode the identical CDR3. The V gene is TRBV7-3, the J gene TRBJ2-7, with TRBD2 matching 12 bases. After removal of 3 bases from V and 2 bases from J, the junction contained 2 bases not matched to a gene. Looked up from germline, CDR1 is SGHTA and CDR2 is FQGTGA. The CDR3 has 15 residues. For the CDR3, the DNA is TGTGCCAGCAGCTTCTCTAGCGGGGGGGCCTACGAGCAGTACTTC. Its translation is CASSFSSGGAYEQYF.

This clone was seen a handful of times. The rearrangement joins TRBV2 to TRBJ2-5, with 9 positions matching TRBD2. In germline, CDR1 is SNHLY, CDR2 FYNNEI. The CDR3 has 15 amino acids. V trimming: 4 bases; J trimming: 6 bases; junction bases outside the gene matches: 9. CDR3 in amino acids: CASSAVLAGSQTQYF. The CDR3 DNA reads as TGTGCCAGCAGTGCCGTTCTAGCGGGGTCGCAGACCCAGTACTTC. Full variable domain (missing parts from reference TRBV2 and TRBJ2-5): EPEVTQTPSHQVTQMGQEVILRCVPISNHLYFYWYRQILGQKVEFLVSFYNNEISEKSEIFDDQFSVERPDGSNFTLKIRSTKLEDSAMYFCASSAVLAGSQTQYFGPGTRLLVL.

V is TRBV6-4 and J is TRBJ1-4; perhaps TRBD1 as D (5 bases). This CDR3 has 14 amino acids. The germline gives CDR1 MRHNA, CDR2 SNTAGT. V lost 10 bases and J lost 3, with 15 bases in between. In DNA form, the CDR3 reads TGTGCCACCCCCAGGGTCGCAGCTAATGAAAAACTGTTTTTT. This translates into CATPRVAANEKLFF.

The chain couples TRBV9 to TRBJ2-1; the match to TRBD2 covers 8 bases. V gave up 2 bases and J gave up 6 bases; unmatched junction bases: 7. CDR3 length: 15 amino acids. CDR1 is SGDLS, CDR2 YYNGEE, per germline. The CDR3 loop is CASSVQRGPSNEQFF. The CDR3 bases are TGTGCCAGCAGCGTCCAGCGGGGGCCATCCAATGAGCAGTTCTTC. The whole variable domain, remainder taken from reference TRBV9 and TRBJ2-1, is DSGVTQTPKHLITATGQRVTLRCSPRSGDLSVYWYQQSLDQGLQFLIQYYNGEERAKGNILERFSAQQFPDLHSELNLSSLELGDSALYFCASSVQRGPSNEQFFGPGTRLTVL.